This TCR beta chain emerged from a study of blood T cell repertoires in COVID-19. As handled by the study authors: Amplifying reference gene primers gave estimates of nucleated cell counts. TCRdb's table, derived via immunoSEQ multiplex PCR, lists solely in-frame clones and lacks some. From that table come the V and J calls and clone size; the DNA was used to work out D and trimming. Counted here are tens of thousands of clones, more than 80% occurring once; the ten biggest clones make up approximately 4.1%. Germline V CDR1 and CDR2: SGHRS, YFSETQ. CDR3 length: 16 residues. V lost 0 bases to trimming and J lost 5 bases, with 12 bases between them.

V usage is TRBV5-1 and J usage is TRBJ1-6; no clear D gene. The receptor was isolated from a man aged 55 to 70 with acute or convalescent COVID-19. The sample comprised peripheral blood. The CDR3 sequence: CASSLGGPENNSPLHF. CDR3 DNA sequence: TGCGCCAGCAGCTTGGGAGGGCCAGAAAATAATTCACCCCTCCACTTT. Full variable domain (outside the CDR3, taken from reference TRBV5-1 and TRBJ1-6): KAGVTQTPRYLIKTRGQQVTLSCSPISGHRSVSWYQQTPGQGLQFLFEYFSETQRNKGNFPGRFSGRQFSNSRSEMNVSTLELGDSALYLCASSLGGPENNSPLHFGNGTRLTVT.